The 12 T cell receptor beta chains reported below all come from one sample, sequenced in a study of blood T cell repertoires in COVID-19. This table comes from immunoSEQ multiplex PCR, and its TCRdb copy is limited to in-frame clones, with some not included. The sample has fewer than 400,000 clones; 88% are singletons. The sequencing input was PBMCs or T cells enriched from blood (not recorded which). These receptors were obtained from a man aged 30-40 years who had recovered from COVID-19.

V gene TRBV19 combines with J gene TRBJ2-1; no firm D call. Trimming stripped 6 bases from V and 8 bases from J, with 23 bases between. Germline CDR1 LNHDA, CDR2 SQIVND (reference sequence). The CDR3 is made up of 16 amino acids. The CDR3, as DNA: TGTGCCAGTAGGCTCGACGGAGCCTATGGTATCGATGAGCAGTTCTTC. Amino acids: CASRLDGAYGIDEQFF.

The chain carries TRBV12-3 or TRBV12-4 and TRBJ1-2; tentatively, D is TRBD1 (6 bases). The CDR3 extends over 13 amino acids. V was pared by 3 bases and J by 3 bases, with 8 bases between. The CDR3 DNA follows: TGTGCCAGCAGTTTTCGACAGGACTATGGCTACACCTTC. Translating gives CASSFRQDYGYTF.

This chain connects TRBV13 to TRBJ2-1, with 10 bases matching TRBD1. J lost 9 bases, V lost 5 bases, and 7 bases had no gene match. The CDR3 has 14 residues. Germline V CDR1 and CDR2: PRHDT, FYEKMQ (reference sequence). CDR3 nucleotide sequence: TGTGCCAGCAGCATTGGGACAGGGGATAGTGAGCAGTTCTTC. Its translation is CASSIGTGDSEQFF.

Here the CDR3 reads CASRDRGRGGNQPQHF. The CDR3 region has the DNA TGTGCCAGCAGGGACAGGGGGCGCGGGGGCAATCAGCCCCAGCATTTT. The genes are TRBV28 and TRBJ1-5, with 11 positions matching TRBD1. This CDR3 is built from 16 residues. The J segment lost 2 bases and the V segment lost 6 bases, leaving 6 bases of the junction unmatched. Germline-derived CDR1 and CDR2 are MDHEN and SYDVKM.

V gene TRBV12-3 or TRBV12-4 combines with J gene TRBJ1-2; D is unclear. CDR3 length equals 11 residues. The V gene lost 4 bases and the J gene lost 8 bases, with 8 bases spanning the gap. This CDR3 is CASSSYTGYTF. The CDR3 region has the DNA TGTGCCAGCAGTTCATACACAGGCTACACCTTC.

The chain uses TRBV30 and TRBJ2-4; tentative D call: TRBD2 (5 bases). CDR1 GTSNPN and CDR2 SVGIG come from the germline V gene (reference sequence). The V end lost 1 base, the J end lost 3 bases, and 7 bases lay between the germline ends. The CDR3 totals 13 residues. CDR3: CAWSGSGKNIQYF. CDR3 sequence (DNA): TGTGCCTGGAGTGGCAGCGGCAAAAACATTCAGTACTTC.

The V call is TRBV6-1, the J call TRBJ2-7, with 10 bases aligning to TRBD1. The CDR3 length is 14 residues. Germline values: CDR1 MNHNS, CDR2 SASEGT. With 3 bases clipped from V and 6 bases from J, the junction kept 5 bases outside the gene matches. The chain's CDR3 is CASSEPGQGFEQYF. The DNA of the CDR3 is TGTGCCAGCAGTGAGCCGGGACAGGGGTTCGAGCAGTACTTC.

This rearrangement joins TRBV27 to TRBJ1-3; no reliable D call. The CDR3 sequence is 16 residues long. Germline V gene data show CDR1 as MNHEY and CDR2 as SMNVEV (reference sequence). V was clipped by 2 bases and J by 0 bases, with 11 bases between them. CDR3 residues: CASSLHGLSSGNTIYF. The CDR3 nucleotides read TGTGCCAGCAGTTTACATGGACTTAGCTCTGGAAACACCATATATTTT.

The J gene is TRBJ2-7, the V gene TRBV7-9; 10 positions match TRBD1. CDR3 length: 15 amino acids. J gave up 0 bases and V 5 bases, and 4 bases lay outside the gene matches. Per the germline V gene, CDR1 is SEHNR and CDR2 is FQNEAQ (reference sequence). CDR3 in amino acids: CASSPRDRGSYEQYF. The CDR3, as DNA: TGTGCCAGCAGCCCACGGGACAGGGGCTCCTACGAGCAGTACTTC.

V and J are TRBV29-1 and TRBJ2-7; TRBD2 agrees at 7 bases. Germline assignment: CDR1 SQVTM and CDR2 ANQGSEA. The V and J ends lost 3 bases and 3 bases, in that order; junction bases with no gene match: 8. There are 14 residues in the CDR3. The CDR3 protein is CSVEFRGEGYEQYF. CDR3 DNA sequence: TGCAGCGTTGAGTTCCGGGGGGAAGGCTACGAGCAGTACTTC.

The chain combines TRBV28 with TRBJ1-5; D is perhaps TRBD1 (5 bases). The germline CDR1 and CDR2 sequences are MDHEN and SYDVKM. Trimming removed 6 bases from V and 5 bases from J, with 14 bases in between. The CDR3 consists of 14 residues. The CDR3: CASRKGQGYQPQHF. CDR3 bases: TGTGCCAGCAGAAAGGGGCAGGGTTATCAGCCCCAGCATTTT.

This chain joins TRBV19 and TRBJ1-5; D uncertain. The CDR3 runs 15 residues. Trimming took off 5 bases at V and 2 bases at J, with 13 bases between the two ends. Germline V gene sequence: CDR1 LNHDA, CDR2 SQIVND (reference sequence). The CDR3 loop reads CASSGPSRRNQPQHF. CDR3 nucleotide sequence: TGTGCCAGTAGTGGCCCCTCGAGGCGCAATCAGCCCCAGCATTTT.